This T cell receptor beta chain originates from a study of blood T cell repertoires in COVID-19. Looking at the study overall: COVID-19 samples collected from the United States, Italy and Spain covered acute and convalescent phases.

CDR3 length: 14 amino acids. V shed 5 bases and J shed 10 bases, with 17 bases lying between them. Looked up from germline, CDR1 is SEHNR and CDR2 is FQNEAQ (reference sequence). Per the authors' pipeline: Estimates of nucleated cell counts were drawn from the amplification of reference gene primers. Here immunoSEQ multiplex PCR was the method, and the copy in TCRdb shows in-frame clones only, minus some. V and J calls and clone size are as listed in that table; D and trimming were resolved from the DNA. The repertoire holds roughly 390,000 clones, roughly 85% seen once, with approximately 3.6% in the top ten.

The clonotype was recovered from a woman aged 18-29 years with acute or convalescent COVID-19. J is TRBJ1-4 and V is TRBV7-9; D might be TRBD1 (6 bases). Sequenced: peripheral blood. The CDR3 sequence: CASSMNEDRGKLFF. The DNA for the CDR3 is TGTGCCAGCAGCATGAATGAGGACAGAGGAAAACTGTTTTTT.